This entry concerns a single TCR beta chain. The sample is drawn from a study of blood T cell repertoires in COVID-19. Study context: Samples of COVID-19 (acute and convalescent) were obtained from the United States, Italy and Spain. T cells, B-cell-depleted T cells, or PBMCs supplied cDNA or gDNA.

Germline CDR1 reads SGHVS; CDR2 reads FQNEAQ. This CDR3 contains 14 residues. With 1 base removed from V and 3 bases from J, the gap between germline ends came to 7 bases. Authors' methods: Using reference gene primer amplification, nucleated cell counts were estimated. TCRdb keeps only in-frame clones here, not all; method: immunoSEQ multiplex PCR. The V and J calls and clone size were taken over from that table, and D and trimming were inferred from the DNA. The top ten clones hold 4% to 5% of a sample with 90,000 to 140,000 clones, around 86% of them seen once. The J gene is TRBJ1-5, the V gene TRBV7-8; D gene uncertain. Specimen: peripheral blood. The sequence was obtained from a man aged 50 to 59 with acute or convalescent COVID-19. Here the CDR3 reads CASSLGASNQPQHF. In DNA, the CDR3 is TGTGCCAGCAGCTTAGGGGCTTCCAATCAGCCCCAGCATTTT.